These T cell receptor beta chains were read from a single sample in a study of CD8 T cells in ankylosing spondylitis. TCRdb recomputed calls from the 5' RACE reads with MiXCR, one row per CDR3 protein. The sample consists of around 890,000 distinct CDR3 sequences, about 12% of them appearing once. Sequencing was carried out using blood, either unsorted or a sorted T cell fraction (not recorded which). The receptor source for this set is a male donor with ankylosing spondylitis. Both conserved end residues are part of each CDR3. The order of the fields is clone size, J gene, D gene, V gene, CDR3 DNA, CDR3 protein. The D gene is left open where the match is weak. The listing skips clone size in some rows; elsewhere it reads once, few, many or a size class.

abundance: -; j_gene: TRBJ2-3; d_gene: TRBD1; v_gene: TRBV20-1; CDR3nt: TGCAGTGCTAGACCCCGGACAGGGGCCCTAGATACGCAGTATTTT; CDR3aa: CSARPRTGALDTQYF
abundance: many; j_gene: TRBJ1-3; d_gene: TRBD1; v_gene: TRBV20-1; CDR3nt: TGCAGTGCTCGACAGGGCGGCTCTGGAAACACCATATATTTT; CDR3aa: CSARQGGSGNTIYF
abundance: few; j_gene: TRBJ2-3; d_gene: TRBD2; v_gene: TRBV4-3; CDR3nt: TGCGCCAGCAGCCAAGCAGGCCTAGCGGGGGACACAGATACGCAGTATTTT; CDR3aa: CASSQAGLAGDTDTQYF
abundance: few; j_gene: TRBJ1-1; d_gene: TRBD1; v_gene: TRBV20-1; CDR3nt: TGCAGTGCTAGAGATCGGACAGGGTTTGAAGCTTTCTTT; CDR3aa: CSARDRTGFEAFF
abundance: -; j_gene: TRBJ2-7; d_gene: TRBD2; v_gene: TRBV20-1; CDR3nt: TGCAGTGCTAGCGGGACTAGCGGGAAATACGAGCAGTACTTC; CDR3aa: CSASGTSGKYEQYF
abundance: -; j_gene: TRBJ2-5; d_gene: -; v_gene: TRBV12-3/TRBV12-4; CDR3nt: TGTGCCAGCAGTTTAGTTTTGGGGGGAGCCCAGTACTTC; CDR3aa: CASSLVLGGAQYF
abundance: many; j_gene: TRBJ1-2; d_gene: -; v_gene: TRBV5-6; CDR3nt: TGTGCCAGCAGCTCGGGACCGGCGCAATATGGCTACACCTTC; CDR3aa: CASSSGPAQYGYTF
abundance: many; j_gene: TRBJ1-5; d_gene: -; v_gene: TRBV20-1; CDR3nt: TGCAGTGCTAGCCCCGGGAGGCACCGTAATCAGCCCCAGCATTTT; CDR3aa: CSASPGRHRNQPQHF
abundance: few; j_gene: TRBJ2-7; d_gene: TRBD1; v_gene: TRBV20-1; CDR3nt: TGCAGTGCTTCCCGGGACAGGGGGCAAAGGGAGCAGTACTTC; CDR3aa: CSASRDRGQREQYF
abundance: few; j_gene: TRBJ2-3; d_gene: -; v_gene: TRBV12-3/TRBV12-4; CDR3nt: TGTGCCAGCAGTTTTTTACTGGGAGTCTTAGATACGCAGTATTTT; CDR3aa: CASSFLLGVLDTQYF
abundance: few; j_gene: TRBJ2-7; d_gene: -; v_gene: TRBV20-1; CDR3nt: TGCAGTGCTAGAGATATGGCCACGTCCTACGAGCAGTACTTC; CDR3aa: CSARDMATSYEQYF
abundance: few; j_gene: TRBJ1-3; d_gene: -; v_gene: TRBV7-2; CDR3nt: TGTGCCAGCAGCTTCATGGCCAGCTCTGGAAACACCATATATTTT; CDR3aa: CASSFMASSGNTIYF
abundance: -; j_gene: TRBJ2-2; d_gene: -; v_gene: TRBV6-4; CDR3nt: TGTGCCAGCAGTGACTCCCCCACCGGGGAGCTGTTTTTT; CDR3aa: CASSDSPTGELFF
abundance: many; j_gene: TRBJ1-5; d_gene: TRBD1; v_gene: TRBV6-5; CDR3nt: TGTGCCATTAGCCGGGACAGACAGCCCCAGCATTTT; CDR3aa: CAISRDRQPQHF
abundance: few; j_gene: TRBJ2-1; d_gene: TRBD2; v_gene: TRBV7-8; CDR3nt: TGTGCCAGCAGCTTCCAACTAGCGGGAGGGATTCAACAGTTCTTC; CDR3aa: CASSFQLAGGIQQFF
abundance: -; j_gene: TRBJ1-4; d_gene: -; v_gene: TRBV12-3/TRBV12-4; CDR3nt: TGTGCCAGCAGTTTAAGGGAAAATGAAAAACTGTTTTTT; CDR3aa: CASSLRENEKLFF
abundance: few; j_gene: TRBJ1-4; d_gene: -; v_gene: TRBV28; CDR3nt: TGTGCCACCACGGCGACTAATGAAAAACTGTTTTTT; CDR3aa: CATTATNEKLFF
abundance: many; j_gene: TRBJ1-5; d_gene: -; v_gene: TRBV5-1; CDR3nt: TGCGCCAGCAGCTCAACAGGGAATCAGCCCCAGCATTTT; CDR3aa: CASSSTGNQPQHF
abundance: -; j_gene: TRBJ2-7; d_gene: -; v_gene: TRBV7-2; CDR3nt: TGTGCCAGCAGCTTCGCGTCCCTTGGGGAGCAGTACTTC; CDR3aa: CASSFASLGEQYF
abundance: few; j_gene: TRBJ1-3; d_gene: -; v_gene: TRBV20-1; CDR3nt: TGCAGTGCCGAGGAAGTGTCGGGAAACACCATATATTTT; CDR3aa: CSAEEVSGNTIYF
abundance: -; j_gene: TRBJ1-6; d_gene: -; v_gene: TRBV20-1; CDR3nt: TGCAGTGCTAGAGATTGGACGCGGGGGCGTTCACCCCTCCACTTT; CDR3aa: CSARDWTRGRSPLHF
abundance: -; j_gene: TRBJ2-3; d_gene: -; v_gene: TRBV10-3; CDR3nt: TGTGCCATCTCGGGACAACGTAGCACAGATACGCAGTATTTT; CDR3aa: CAISGQRSTDTQYF
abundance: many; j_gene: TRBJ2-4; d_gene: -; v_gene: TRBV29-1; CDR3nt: TGCAGCGTTGAAGGGGGGGATAACATTCAGTACTTC; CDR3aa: CSVEGGDNIQYF
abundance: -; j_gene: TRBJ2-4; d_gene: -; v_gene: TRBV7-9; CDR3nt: TGTGCCAGCAGCTTAGCGGCAGGGGCAAACATTCAGTACTTC; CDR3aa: CASSLAAGANIQYF
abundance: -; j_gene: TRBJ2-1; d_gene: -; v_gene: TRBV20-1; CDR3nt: TGCAGTGCTAGAGATGCGACAGCGCTCAGCTCCTACAATGAGCAGTTCTTC; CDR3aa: CSARDATALSSYNEQFF
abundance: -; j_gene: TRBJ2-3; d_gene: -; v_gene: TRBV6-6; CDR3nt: TGTGCCAGCAGTTACGCCCGATCAGATACGCAGTATTTT; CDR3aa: CASSYARSDTQYF
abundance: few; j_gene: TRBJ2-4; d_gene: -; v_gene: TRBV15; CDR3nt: TGTGCCACCAGCAGAGATCCAGGGAGTAAGGGCATTCAGTACTTC; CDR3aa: CATSRDPGSKGIQYF
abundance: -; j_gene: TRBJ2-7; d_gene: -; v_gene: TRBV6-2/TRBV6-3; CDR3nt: TGTGCCAGCGGGAACCCCCGCTACGAGCAGTACTTC; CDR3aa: CASGNPRYEQYF